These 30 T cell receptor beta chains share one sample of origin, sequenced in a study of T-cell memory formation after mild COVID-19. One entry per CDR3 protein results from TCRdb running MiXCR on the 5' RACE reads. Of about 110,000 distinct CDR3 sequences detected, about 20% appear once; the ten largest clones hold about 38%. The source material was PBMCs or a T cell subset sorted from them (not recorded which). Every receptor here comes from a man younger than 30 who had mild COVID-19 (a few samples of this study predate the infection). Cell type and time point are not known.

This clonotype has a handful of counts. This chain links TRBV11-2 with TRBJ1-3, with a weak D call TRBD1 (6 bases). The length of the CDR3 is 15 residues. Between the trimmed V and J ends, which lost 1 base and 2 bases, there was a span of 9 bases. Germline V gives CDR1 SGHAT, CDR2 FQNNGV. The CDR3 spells CASSLGGGPGNTIYF. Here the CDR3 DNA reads TGTGCCAGCAGCTTAGGAGGGGGTCCTGGAAACACCATATATTTT.

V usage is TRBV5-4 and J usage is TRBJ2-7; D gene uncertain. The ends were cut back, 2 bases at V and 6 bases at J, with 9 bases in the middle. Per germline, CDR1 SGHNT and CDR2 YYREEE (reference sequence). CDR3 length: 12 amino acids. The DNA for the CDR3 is TGTGCCAGCAGCTTAAGGTCCGCCGAGCAGTACGTC. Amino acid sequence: CASSLRSAEQYV.

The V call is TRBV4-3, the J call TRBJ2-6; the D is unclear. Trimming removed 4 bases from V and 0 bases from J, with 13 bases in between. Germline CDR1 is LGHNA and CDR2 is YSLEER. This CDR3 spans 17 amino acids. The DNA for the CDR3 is TGCGCCAGCAGCCCCTTATGGGTGCTCTCTGGGGCCAACGTCCTGACTTTC. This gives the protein CASSPLWVLSGANVLTF.

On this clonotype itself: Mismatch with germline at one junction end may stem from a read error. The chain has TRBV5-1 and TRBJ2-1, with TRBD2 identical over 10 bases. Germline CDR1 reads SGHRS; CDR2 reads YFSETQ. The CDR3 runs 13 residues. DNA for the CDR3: TGCGCCAGTTGGACTAGCGGCGGGAATGAGCAGTTTTTC. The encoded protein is CASWTSGGNEQFF.

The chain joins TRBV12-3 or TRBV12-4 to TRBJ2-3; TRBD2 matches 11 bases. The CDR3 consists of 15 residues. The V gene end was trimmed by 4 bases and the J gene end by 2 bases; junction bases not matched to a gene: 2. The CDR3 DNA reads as TGTGCCAGCAGTTGGACTAGCGGGCACACAGATACGCAGTATTTT. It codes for CASSWTSGHTDTQYF.

CDR3 sequence (DNA): TGTGCCAGCAGCCAAGACTGGGTGGCCACCGGGGAGCTGTTTTTT. This sequence encodes CASSQDWVATGELFF. This chain joins TRBV4-2 and TRBJ2-2; D is undetermined. The CDR3 is 15 amino acids. CDR1 and CDR2 from the germline V gene are LGHNA and YNFKEQ. Trimming cost V 0 bases and J 4 bases, with 9 bases left between them.

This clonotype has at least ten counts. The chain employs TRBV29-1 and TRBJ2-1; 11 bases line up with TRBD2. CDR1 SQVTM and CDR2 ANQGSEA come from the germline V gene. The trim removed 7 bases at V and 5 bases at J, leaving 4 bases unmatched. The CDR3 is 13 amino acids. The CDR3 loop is CSAPTSGDNEQFF. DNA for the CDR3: TGCAGCGCCCCGACTAGCGGGGACAATGAGCAGTTCTTC.

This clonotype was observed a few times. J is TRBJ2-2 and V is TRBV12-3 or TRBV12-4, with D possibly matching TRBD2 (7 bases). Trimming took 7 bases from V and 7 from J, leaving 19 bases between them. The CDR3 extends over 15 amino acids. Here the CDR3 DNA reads TGTGCCAGCACCTCGATCGGGGGGCCGGTCGGGGAGCTGTTTTTT. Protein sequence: CASTSIGGPVGELFF.

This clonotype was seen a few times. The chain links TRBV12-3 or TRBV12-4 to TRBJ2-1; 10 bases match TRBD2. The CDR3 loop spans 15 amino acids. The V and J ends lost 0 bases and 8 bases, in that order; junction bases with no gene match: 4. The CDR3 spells CASSLAGSGGYEQFF. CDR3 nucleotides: TGTGCCAGCAGTTTAGCCGGTAGCGGGGGGTATGAGCAGTTCTTC.

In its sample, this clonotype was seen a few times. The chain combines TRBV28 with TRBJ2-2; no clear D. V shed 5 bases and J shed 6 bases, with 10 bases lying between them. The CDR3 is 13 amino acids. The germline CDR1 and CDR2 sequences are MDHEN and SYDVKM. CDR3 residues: CASSPPDPGELFF. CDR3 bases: TGTGCCAGCAGTCCCCCAGATCCCGGGGAGCTGTTTTTT.

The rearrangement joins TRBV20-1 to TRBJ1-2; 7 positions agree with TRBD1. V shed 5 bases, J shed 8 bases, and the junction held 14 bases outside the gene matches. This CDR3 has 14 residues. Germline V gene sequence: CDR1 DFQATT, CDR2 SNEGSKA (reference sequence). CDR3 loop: CSAGPGTARGGYTF. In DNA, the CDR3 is TGCAGTGCTGGACCCGGGACAGCCCGTGGGGGCTACACCTTC.

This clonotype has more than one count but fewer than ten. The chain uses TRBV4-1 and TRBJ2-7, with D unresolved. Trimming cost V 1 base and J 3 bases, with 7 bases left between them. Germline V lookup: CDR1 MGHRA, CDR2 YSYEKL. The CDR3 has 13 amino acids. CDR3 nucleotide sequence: TGCGCCAGCAGCCAAGGCCCGGGCTACGAGCAGTACTTC. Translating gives CASSQGPGYEQYF.

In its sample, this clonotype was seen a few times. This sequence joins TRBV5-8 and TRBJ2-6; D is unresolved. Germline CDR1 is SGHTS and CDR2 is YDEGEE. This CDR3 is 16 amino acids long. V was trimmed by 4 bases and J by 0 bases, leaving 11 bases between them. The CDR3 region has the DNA TGTGCCAGCAGCATGGAGTCGTTCTCTGGGGCCAACGTCCTGACTTTC. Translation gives CASSMESFSGANVLTF.

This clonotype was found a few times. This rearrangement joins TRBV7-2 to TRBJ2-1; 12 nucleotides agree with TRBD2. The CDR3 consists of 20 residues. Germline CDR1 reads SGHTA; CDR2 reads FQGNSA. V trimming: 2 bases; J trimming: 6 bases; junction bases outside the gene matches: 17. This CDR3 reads CASSLPPYLSPSGGVNEQFF. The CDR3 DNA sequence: TGTGCCAGCAGCTTACCCCCATACCTCTCACCTAGCGGGGGGGTCAATGAGCAGTTCTTC.

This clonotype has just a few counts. This CDR3 is CASSSRRADTQYF. The CDR3 DNA reads TGTGCCAGCAGTTCCCGAAGGGCAGATACGCAGTATTTT. The chain recombines TRBV6-2 or TRBV6-3 with TRBJ2-3, with D unresolved. There are 13 residues in the CDR3. The germline V gene has CDR1 MNHEY and CDR2 SVGEGT. The germline V and J ends were trimmed by 4 bases and 4 bases, with 9 bases remaining between them.

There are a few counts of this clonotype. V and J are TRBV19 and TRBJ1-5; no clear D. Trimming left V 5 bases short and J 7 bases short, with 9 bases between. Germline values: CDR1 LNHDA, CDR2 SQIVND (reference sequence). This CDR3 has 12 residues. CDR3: CASSPPRQPQHF. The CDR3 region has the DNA TGTGCCAGTAGTCCCCCCAGACAGCCCCAGCATTTT.

CDR3 in amino acids: CASGTTGGLRETQYF. CDR3 sequence (DNA): TGTGCCAGCGGAACCACGGGGGGCCTGAGGGAGACCCAGTACTTC. The chain recombines TRBV6-2 or TRBV6-3 with TRBJ2-5; weak D call: TRBD2 (7 bases). The CDR3 extends over 15 amino acids. The V gene's germline CDR1 is MNHEY and CDR2 SVGEGT. Deletions cut 8 bases from V and 5 bases from J, with 21 bases between.

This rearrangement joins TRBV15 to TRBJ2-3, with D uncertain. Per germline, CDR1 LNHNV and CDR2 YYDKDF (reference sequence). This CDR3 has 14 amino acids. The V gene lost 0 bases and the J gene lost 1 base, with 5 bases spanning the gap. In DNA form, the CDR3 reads TGTGCCACCAGCAGAGACTCGGGCACAGATACGCAGTATTTT. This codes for CATSRDSGTDTQYF.

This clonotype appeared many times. Here the CDR3 reads CASSLGGTGGSPLHF. The CDR3 region has the DNA TGTGCCAGCAGCTTAGGAGGGACAGGGGGTTCACCCCTCCACTTT. The V gene is TRBV7-6, the J gene TRBJ1-6; 11 positions agree with TRBD1. This CDR3 has 15 residues. V dropped 1 base and J dropped 9; count of bases not matched to a gene: 2. Germline V gene data show CDR1 as SGHVS and CDR2 as FNYEAQ.

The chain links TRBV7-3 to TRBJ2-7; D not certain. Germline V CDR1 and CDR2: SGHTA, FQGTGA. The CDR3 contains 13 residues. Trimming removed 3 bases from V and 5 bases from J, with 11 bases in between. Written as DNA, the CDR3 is TGTGCCAGCAGCTTTGATGGGTACCACGAGCAGTACTTC. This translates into CASSFDGYHEQYF.

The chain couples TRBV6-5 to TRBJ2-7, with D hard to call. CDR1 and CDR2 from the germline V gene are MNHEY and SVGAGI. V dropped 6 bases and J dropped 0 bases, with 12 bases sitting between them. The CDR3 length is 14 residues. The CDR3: CASSRRISSYEQYF. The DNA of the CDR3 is TGTGCCAGCAGCCGCAGGATATCCTCCTACGAGCAGTACTTC.

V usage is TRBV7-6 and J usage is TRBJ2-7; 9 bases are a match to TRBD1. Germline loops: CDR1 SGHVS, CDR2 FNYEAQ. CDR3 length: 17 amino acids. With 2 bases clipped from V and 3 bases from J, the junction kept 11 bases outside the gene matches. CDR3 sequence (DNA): TGTGCCAGCAGCTTACCCCCTTCCGGGACAGGGTACTACGAGCAGTACTTC. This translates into CASSLPPSGTGYYEQYF. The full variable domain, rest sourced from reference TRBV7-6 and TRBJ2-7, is GAGVSQSPRYKVTKRGQDVALRCDPISGHVSLYWYRQALGQGPEFLTYFNYEAQQDKSGLPNDRFSAERPEGSISTLTIQRTEQRDSAMYRCASSLPPSGTGYYEQYFGPGTRLTVT.

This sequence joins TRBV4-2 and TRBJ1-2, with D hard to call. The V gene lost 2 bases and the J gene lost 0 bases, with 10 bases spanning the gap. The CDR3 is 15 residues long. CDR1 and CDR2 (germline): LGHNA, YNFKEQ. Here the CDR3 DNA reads TGTGCCAGCAGCCAATGGGAAACGGCTAACTATGGCTACACCTTC. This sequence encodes CASSQWETANYGYTF.

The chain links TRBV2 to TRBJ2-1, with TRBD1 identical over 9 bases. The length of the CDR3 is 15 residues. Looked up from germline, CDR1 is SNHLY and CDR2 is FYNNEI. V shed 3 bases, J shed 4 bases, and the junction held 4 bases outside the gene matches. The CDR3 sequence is CASSDVQGAYNEQFF. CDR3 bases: TGTGCCAGCAGTGATGTACAGGGGGCTTACAATGAGCAGTTCTTC.

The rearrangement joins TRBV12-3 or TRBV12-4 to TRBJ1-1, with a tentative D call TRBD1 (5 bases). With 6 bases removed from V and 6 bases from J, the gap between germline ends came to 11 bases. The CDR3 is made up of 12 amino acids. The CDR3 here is CASSSGSAEAFF. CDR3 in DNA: TGTGCCAGCAGCTCAGGGAGCGCTGAAGCTTTCTTT.

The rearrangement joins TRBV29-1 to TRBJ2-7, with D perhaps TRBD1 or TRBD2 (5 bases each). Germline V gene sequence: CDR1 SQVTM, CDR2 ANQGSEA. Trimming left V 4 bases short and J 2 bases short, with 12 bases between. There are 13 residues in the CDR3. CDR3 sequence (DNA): TGCAGCGTTGTGGGGACGAATCCCTACGAGCAGTACTTC. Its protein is CSVVGTNPYEQYF.

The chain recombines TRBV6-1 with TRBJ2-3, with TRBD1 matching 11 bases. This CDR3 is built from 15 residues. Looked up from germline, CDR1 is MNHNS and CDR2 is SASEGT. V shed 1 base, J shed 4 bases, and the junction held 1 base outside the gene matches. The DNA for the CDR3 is TGTGCCAGCAGTGAAGGGACAGGGGGCGCAGATACGCAGTATTTT. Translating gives CASSEGTGGADTQYF.

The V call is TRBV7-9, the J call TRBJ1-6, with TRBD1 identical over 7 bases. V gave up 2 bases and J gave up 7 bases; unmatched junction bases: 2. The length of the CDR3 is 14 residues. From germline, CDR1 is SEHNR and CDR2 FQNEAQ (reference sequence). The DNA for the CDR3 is TGTGCCAGCAGCTTAACAGGGGAAAATTCACCCCTCCACTTT. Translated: CASSLTGENSPLHF.

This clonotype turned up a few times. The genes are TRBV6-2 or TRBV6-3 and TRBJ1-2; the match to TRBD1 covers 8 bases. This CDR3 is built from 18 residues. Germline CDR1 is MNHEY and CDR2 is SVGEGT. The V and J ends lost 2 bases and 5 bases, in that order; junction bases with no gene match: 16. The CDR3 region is CASSYTALPGTGLYGYTF. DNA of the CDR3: TGTGCCAGCAGTTACACGGCGTTACCTGGGACAGGTTTATATGGCTACACCTTC.

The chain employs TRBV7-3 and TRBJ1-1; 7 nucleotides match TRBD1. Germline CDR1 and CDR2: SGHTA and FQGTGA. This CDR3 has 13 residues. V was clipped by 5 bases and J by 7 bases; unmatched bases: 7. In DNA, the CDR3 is TGTGCCAGCAGCCTCGGGGACAGCTTTGAAGCTTTCTTT. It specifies CASSLGDSFEAFF. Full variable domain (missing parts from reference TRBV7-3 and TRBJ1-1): GAGVSQTPSNKVTEKGKYVELRCDPISGHTALYWYRQSLGQGPEFLIYFQGTGAADDSGLPNDRFFAVRPEGSVSTLKIQRTERGDSAVYLCASSLGDSFEAFFGQGTRLTVV.